This T cell receptor beta chain comes out of a study of T cell responses to AZD1222 COVID-19 vaccine. This CDR3 is 15 amino acids long. CDR1 is LNHDA and CDR2 is SQIVND in the germline V gene (reference sequence). V lost 3 bases and J lost 7; bases outside the gene matches: 6. Study conclusions and caveats: Spike-wide vaccine-associated CD4 TCRs dominated at 160-218 and 743-854. Clonal diversity was possibly underestimated, and the donors were mostly white British, with more females.

About this clone itself: What it recognizes is unknown.

The table came from immunoSEQ multiplex PCR; TCRdb's copy has only in-frame clones and leaves some out. The sample gives approximately 100,000 clones, about 92% of which show up once; around 1.2% is in the top ten. V and J are TRBV19 and TRBJ1-5, with 10 bases fitting TRBD1. Material: peripheral blood, obtained on day 0 of AZD1222 vaccination. The TCR originated in an adult in good health. The CDR3 coding sequence is TGTGCCAGTAGTATGTCCCGGGACAGGGGCCAGCCCCAGCATTTT. Encoded protein: CASSMSRDRGQPQHF.